This TCR beta chain was sequenced in a study of blood T cell repertoires in COVID-19. Germline CDR1 is MNHEY and CDR2 is SVGAGI. Unmatched junction bases numbered 7, after V lost 2 bases and J lost 4 bases. The CDR3 is 15 amino acids. TCRdb's table, derived via immunoSEQ multiplex PCR, lists solely in-frame clones and lacks some. The sample comprises 210,000 or so clones, more than 70% of which are singletons, and about 4.5% rests with the top ten. This TCR came from a man under 40 with acute COVID-19. Source material: PBMCs or T cells enriched from blood (not recorded which). The chain links TRBV6-5 to TRBJ2-7; TRBD1 agrees at 8 bases. In nucleotides, the CDR3 is TGTGCCAGCAGTTACAGGTCAGGGGGCCGTTACGAGCAGTACTTC. Protein product: CASSYRSGGRYEQYF.